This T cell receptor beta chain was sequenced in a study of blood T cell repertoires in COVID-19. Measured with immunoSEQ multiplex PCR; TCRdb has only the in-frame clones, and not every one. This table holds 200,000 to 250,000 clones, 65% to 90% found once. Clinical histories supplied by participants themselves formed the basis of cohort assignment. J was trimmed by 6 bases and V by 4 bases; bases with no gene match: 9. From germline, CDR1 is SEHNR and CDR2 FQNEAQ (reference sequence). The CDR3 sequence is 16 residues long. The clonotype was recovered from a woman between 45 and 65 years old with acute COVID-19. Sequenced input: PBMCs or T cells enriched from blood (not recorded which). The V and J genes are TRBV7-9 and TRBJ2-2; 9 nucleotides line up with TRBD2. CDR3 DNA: TGTGCCAGCAGCTCCCAGGGACTAGCTACCGCCGGGGAGCTGTTTTTT. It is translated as CASSSQGLATAGELFF.